These 3 T cell receptor beta chains originate from one sample sequenced in a study of a mutant IDH1 vaccine in newly diagnosed glioma. Time point of the sample: baseline, week 1 (first vaccination visit). The treatment here: pre-vaccination baseline after standard-of-care therapy. The assay was immunoSEQ multiplex PCR, and TCRdb's table has in-frame clones only and misses some. Among roughly 41,000 clones listed, 80% to 95% were seen once. Sequenced material: PBMCs, taken from a glioma patient treated with radiotherapy, temozolomide or both. The receptor source for this set is a man aged 18 to 29 with glioma.

The V gene is TRBV4-3, the J gene TRBJ1-3; the D is unclear. This CDR3 is built from 16 residues. Germline V lookup: CDR1 LGHNA, CDR2 YSLEER. Trimming cost V 0 bases and J 6 bases, with 15 bases left between them. CDR3 loop: CASSQDRGGPTNTIYF. DNA for the CDR3: TGCGCCAGCAGCCAAGATCGGGGAGGACCTACAAACACCATATATTTT.

The chain links TRBV4-1 to TRBJ1-1, with TRBD1 matching over 7 bases. This CDR3 has 13 amino acids. The ends lost 7 bases at V and 3 bases at J; junction bases unmatched: 5. Germline V gene sequence: CDR1 MGHRA, CDR2 YSYEKL. CDR3 loop: CASTTGDDTEAFF. Here the CDR3 DNA reads TGCGCCAGCACCACAGGGGATGACACTGAAGCTTTCTTT.

The V call is TRBV19, the J call TRBJ1-1; D gene unclear. This CDR3 has 14 amino acids. The V end lost 3 bases, the J end lost 2 bases, and 10 bases lay between the germline ends. CDR1 LNHDA and CDR2 SQIVND come from the germline V gene (reference sequence). The CDR3 spells CASSMRLGNTEAFF. The CDR3 DNA reads as TGTGCCAGTAGTATGAGACTAGGAAACACTGAAGCTTTCTTT.